Described below is a single TCR beta chain sequence and its context. Its antigen is not known. The CDR3 has 15 residues. The CD8+CD4-CCR7+CD45RA+ phenotype defined the sorted naive CD8 T cells. Previously described methods and listed TCR primers were used for bulk TCR libraries. TCRdb independently ran MiXCR on the PCR reads; one entry per CDR3 protein. The sample records over 550,000 distinct CDR3 sequences, roughly 23% being singletons. This sample is part of a study of molecular identifiers for immune sequencing clone quantification. Study-level findings and limits: Clone sizes that are highly expanded could be underestimated when identical TCR molecules share a barcode.

The clonotype was recovered from a human donor in good health. Some libraries in this study had Jurkat cell RNA spiked in. Specimen: naive CD8+ T cells from blood, with Jurkat cell RNA spiked in. Described subset: FACS-sorted CD8+CD4-CCR7+CD45RA+ naive T cells. The gene calls are TRBV3-2 and TRBJ2-3; the table gives TRBD1 as D, unverified against the DNA. TRBV3-2 is designated a pseudogene. In nucleotides, the CDR3 is TGTGCCAGCAGCCAAACACAGGGGGCTAGAGATACGCAGTATTTT. This gives the protein CASSQTQGARDTQYF.